This T cell receptor beta chain was identified in a study of low-dose radiotherapy and immunotherapy resistance in tumors. About the study: Ipilimumab 1 mg/kg every six weeks, together with nivolumab 240 mg every two weeks, was given intravenously to patients.

First-strand cDNA relied on TRAV- and TRBV-specific primers spanning alpha and beta chains. PCR amplification of the TCRs was performed with Phusion for 20 PCR cycles, and it relied on a constant-region primer together with a V-primer adapter. TCRdb used MiXCR to reprocess the reads, holding one entry per CDR3 protein. The sample includes about 100,000 distinct CDR3 sequences, more than 20% of them seen just once. V was pared by 4 bases and J by 5 bases, with 9 bases of the junction left unmatched. The CDR3 spans 15 residues. The sample's time point: after trial treatment. Indicated treatment: LDRT plus nivolumab, ipilimumab, low-dose cyclophosphamide and aspirin (RACIN trial). Every donor was treated with nivolumab, ipilimumab, aspirin, low-dose cyclophosphamide and also low-dose radiotherapy.

This receptor was taken from a male donor with prostate cancer. Sequenced material: PBMCs, taken after low-dose radiotherapy plus immunotherapy. V usage is TRBV12-3 or TRBV12-4 and J usage is TRBJ2-3; 7 bases are shared with TRBD2. CDR3 protein: CASSSPMVAGDTQYF. The CDR3, as DNA: TGTGCCAGCAGTTCCCCGATGGTAGCGGGAGATACGCAGTATTTT.